This record concerns one TCR beta chain sequence. This specimen comes from a study of blood T cells in healthy people across ages. For the second PCR, which ran for roughly 6 to 12 cycles, a sample-barcoded 5' primer and a J-beta primer mix were used. TCRdb ran MiXCR on the 5' RACE reads and lists one entry per CDR3 protein. The sample lists under 950,000 distinct CDR3 sequences; over 20% were seen once. This CDR3 comprises 15 residues. The germline V gene encodes CDR1 SGHVS and CDR2 FQNEAQ. Trimming pared 1 base from V and 0 bases from J, leaving 10 bases between. Donation came from healthy Caucasian individuals in Russia who were aged 6 to 90. Peripheral blood from each donor was collected in a volume of 8.5 to 10 milliliters. Every sample had a minimum of 6.5 million PBMCs isolated.

Sequencing used blood. The V call is TRBV7-8, the J call TRBJ2-7, with a possible D match to TRBD1 (5 bases). This sequence was found in a man in his 70s in good health. The DNA of the CDR3 is TGTGCCAGCAGCTTAGTCCTCAGGGTCTCCTACGAGCAGTACTTC. Its translation: CASSLVLRVSYEQYF.